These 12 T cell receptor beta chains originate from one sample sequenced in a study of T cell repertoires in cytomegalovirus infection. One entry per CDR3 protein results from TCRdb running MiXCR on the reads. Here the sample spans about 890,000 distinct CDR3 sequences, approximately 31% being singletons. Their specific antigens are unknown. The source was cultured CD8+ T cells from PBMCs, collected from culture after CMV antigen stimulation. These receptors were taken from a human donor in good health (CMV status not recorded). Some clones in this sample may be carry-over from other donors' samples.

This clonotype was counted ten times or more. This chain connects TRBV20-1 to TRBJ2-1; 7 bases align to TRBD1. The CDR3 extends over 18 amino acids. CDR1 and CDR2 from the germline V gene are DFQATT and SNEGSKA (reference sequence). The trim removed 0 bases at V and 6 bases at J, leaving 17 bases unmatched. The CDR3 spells CSARDEGQQGQVGNEQFF. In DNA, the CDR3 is TGCAGTGCTAGAGATGAGGGACAACAGGGGCAAGTCGGCAATGAGCAGTTCTTC.

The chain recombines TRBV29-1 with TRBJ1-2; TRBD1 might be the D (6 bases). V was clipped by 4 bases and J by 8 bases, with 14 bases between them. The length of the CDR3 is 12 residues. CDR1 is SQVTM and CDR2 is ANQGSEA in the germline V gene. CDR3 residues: CSVVSGAVGYTF. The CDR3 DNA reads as TGCAGCGTTGTGTCGGGGGCGGTGGGCTACACCTTC.

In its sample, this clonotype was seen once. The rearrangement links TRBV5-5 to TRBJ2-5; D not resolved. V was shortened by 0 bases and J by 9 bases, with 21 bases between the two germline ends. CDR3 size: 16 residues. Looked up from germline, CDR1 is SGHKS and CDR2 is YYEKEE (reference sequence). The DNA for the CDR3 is TGTGCCAGCAGCTTGGTGGAAACTAAAACCAATATGGCCCAGTACTTC. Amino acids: CASSLVETKTNMAQYF.

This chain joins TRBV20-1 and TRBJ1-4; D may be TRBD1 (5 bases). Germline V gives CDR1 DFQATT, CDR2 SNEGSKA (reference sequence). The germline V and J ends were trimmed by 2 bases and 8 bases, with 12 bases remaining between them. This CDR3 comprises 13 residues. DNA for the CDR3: TGCAGTGCTAGACCTCGGGGGAGAGAAAAACTGTTTTTT. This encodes CSARPRGREKLFF.

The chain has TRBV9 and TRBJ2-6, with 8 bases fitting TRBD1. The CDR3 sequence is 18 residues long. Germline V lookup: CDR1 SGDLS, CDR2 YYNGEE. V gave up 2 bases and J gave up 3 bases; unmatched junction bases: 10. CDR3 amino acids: CASSVTGTGGGGANVLTF. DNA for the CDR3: TGTGCCAGCAGCGTTACTGGCACAGGGGGTGGTGGGGCCAACGTCCTGACTTTC.

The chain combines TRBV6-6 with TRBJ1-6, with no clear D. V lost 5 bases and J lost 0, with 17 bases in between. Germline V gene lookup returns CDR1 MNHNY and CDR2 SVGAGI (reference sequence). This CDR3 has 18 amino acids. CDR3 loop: CASSPPRNWASYNSPLHF. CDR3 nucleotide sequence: TGTGCCAGCAGTCCCCCACGAAATTGGGCCTCCTATAATTCACCCCTCCACTTT.

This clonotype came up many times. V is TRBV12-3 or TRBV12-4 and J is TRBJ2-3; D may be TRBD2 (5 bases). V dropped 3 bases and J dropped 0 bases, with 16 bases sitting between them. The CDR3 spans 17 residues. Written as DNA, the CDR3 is TGTGCCAGCAGTTTTATCGGGGAACGATATAGCACAGATACGCAGTATTTT. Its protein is CASSFIGERYSTDTQYF.

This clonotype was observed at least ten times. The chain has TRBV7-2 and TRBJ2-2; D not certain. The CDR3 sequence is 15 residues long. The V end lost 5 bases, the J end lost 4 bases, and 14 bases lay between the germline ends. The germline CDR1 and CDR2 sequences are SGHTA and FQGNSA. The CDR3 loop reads CASSPLDGLTGELFF. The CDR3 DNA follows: TGTGCCAGCAGCCCGTTGGACGGCCTCACCGGGGAGCTGTTTTTT.

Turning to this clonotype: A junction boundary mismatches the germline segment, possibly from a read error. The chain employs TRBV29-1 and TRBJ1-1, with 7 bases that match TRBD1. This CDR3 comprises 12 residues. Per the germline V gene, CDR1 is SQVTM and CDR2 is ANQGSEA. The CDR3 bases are TGCAGCGTTGGGAACAGGGGAACTGAAACTTTCTTT. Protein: CSVGNRGTETFF.

CDR3 DNA: TGTGCCAGCATCAGGGGGGGTCTCACAGATACGCAGTATTTT. This codes for CASIRGGLTDTQYF. The J gene is TRBJ2-3, the V gene TRBV7-8; D assignment may be TRBD1 or TRBD2 (7 bases each). The CDR3 consists of 14 residues. Germline CDR1 reads SGHVS; CDR2 reads FQNEAQ. The V end was cut by 7 bases, the J end by 2 bases, with 13 bases between.

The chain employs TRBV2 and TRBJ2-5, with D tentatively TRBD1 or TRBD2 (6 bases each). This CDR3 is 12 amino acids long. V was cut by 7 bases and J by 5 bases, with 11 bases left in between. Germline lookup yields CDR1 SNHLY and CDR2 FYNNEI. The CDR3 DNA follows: TGTGCCAGCACGGACAGCGGGGAGACCCAGTACTTC. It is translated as CASTDSGETQYF.

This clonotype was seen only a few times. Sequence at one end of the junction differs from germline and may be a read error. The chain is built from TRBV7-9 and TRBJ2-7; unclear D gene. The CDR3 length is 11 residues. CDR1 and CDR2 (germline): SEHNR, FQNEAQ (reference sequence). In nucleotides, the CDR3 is TGTGCCAGCAGCTTTGGTTACGAGCGGTACTTC. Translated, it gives CASSFGYERYF.